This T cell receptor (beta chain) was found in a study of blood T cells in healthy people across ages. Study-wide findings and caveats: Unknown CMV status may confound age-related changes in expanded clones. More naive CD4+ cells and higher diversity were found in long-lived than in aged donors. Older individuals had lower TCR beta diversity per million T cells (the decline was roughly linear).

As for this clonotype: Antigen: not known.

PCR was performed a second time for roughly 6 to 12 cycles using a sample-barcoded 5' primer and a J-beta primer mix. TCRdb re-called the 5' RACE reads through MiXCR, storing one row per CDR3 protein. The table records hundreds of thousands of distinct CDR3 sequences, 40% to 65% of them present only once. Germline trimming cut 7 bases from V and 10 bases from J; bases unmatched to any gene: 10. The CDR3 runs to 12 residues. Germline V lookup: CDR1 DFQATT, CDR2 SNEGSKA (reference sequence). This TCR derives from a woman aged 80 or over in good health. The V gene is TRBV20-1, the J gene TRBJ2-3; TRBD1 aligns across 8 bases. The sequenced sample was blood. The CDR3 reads CSVQGATGAQYF. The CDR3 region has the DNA TGCAGTGTGCAGGGGGCTACGGGTGCGCAGTATTTT.